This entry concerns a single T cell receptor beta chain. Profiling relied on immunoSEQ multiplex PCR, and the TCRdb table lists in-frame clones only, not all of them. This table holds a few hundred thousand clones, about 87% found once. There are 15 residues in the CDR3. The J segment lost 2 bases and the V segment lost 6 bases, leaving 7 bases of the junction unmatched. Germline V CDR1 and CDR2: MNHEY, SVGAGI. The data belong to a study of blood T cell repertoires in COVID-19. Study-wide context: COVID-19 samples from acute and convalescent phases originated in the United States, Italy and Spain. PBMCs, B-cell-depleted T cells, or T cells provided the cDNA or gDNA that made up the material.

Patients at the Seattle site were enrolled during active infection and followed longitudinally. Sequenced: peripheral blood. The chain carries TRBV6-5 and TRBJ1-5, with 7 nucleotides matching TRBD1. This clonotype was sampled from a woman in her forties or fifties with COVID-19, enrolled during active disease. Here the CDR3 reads CASSPQGIRNQPQHF. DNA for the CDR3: TGTGCCAGCAGCCCACAGGGGATCCGCAATCAGCCCCAGCATTTT.